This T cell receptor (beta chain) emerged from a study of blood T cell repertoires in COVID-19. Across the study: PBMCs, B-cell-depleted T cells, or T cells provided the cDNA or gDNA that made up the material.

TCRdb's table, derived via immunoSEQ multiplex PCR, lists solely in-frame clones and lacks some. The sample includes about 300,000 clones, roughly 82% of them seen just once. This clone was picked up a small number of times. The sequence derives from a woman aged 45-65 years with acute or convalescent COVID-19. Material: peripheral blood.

The CDR3 protein is CASSVGRLGDAETQYF. The CDR3 region has the DNA TGTGCCAGCAGCGTAGGTCGATTAGGGGATGCGGAGACCCAGTACTTC. The chain recombines TRBV9 with TRBJ2-5, with a possible D match to TRBD1 (5 bases). CDR3 size: 16 residues. V lost 0 bases and J lost 5, with 17 bases in between. The germline CDR1 and CDR2 sequences are SGDLS and YYNGEE.